The 15 T cell receptor beta chains below were found in one sample sequenced in a study of blood T cell repertoires in COVID-19. The repertoire was sequenced with immunoSEQ multiplex PCR; TCRdb's copy has only in-frame clones and lacks some. The data show 9,000 to 13,000 clones, with less than 85% seen just once and about 13% held by the top ten. The sample consisted of peripheral blood. The source is a human donor in a cohort sampled during active COVID-19.

The genes are TRBV6-5 and TRBJ2-1, with TRBD2 identical over 7 bases. V gave up 4 bases and J gave up 8 bases; unmatched junction bases: 11. The CDR3 covers 15 residues. Per the germline V gene, CDR1 is MNHEY and CDR2 is SVGAGI. CDR3 protein: CASSSSAGVSHEQFF. The CDR3 bases are TGTGCCAGCAGTTCATCGGCGGGAGTATCGCATGAGCAGTTCTTC.

Only one count was recorded for this clone. The CDR3 sequence: CASRSPRTEGKETQYF. The CDR3 nucleotides read TGTGCCAGTAGAAGCCCCCGGACGGAGGGGAAAGAGACCCAGTACTTC. The chain uses TRBV19 and TRBJ2-5; D is possibly TRBD2 (6 bases). The germline gives CDR1 LNHDA, CDR2 SQIVND (reference sequence). The CDR3 totals 16 residues. Trimming pared 6 bases from V and 3 bases from J, leaving 20 bases between.

This chain links TRBV18 with TRBJ1-1, with a weak D call TRBD1 (5 bases). This CDR3 has 14 amino acids. The ends were cut back, 0 bases at V and 4 bases at J, with 9 bases in the middle. Germline V gene sequence: CDR1 KGHSH, CDR2 LQKENI. The CDR3 sequence is CASSPPDRGTEAFF. In DNA, the CDR3 is TGTGCCAGCTCACCACCGGATAGGGGCACTGAAGCTTTCTTT. The complete variable domain, with remaining parts taken from reference TRBV18 and TRBJ1-1, reads NAGVMQNPRHLVRRRGQEARLRCSPMKGHSHVYWYRQLPEEGLKFMVYLQKENIIDESGMPKERFSAEFPKEGPSILRIQQVVRGDSAAYFCASSPPDRGTEAFFGQGTRLTVV.

The V gene is TRBV7-2, the J gene TRBJ1-5; perhaps TRBD1 as D (5 bases). The germline CDR1 and CDR2 sequences are SGHTA and FQGNSA. The V end lost 5 bases, the J end lost 6 bases, and 14 bases lay between the germline ends. The CDR3 is 14 amino acids. DNA for the CDR3: TGTGCCAGCAGCGGCCAGGGAGGCCCTCAGCCCCAGCATTTT. Amino acid sequence: CASSGQGGPQPQHF.

The rearrangement joins TRBV5-4 to TRBJ2-2, with 10 bases lining up with TRBD1. V was clipped by 4 bases and J by 7 bases; unmatched bases: 7. CDR3 length: 15 amino acids. From germline, CDR1 is SGHNT and CDR2 YYREEE (reference sequence). CDR3 loop: CASSLPGQGSGELFF. In nucleotides, the CDR3 is TGTGCCAGCAGCCTACCGGGACAGGGGAGCGGGGAGCTGTTTTTT.

This chain links TRBV10-1 with TRBJ2-3; D call uncertain. Germline values: CDR1 WNHNN, CDR2 SYGVQD (reference sequence). Between the trimmed V and J ends, which lost 2 bases and 2 bases, there was a span of 5 bases. CDR3 length: 13 residues. The CDR3 sequence is CASSEVNTDTQYF. The CDR3 DNA reads TGCGCCAGCAGTGAGGTCAACACAGATACGCAGTATTTT.

In its sample, this clone was seen once. The genes are TRBV27 and TRBJ1-2, with a tentative D call TRBD1 (6 bases). V lost 3 bases and J lost 4, with 18 bases in between. CDR3 length: 16 amino acids. The V gene's germline CDR1 is MNHEY and CDR2 SMNVEV (reference sequence). The CDR3 DNA is TGTGCCAGCAGTTTTTATCGAGGGGGAGGGACCTATGGCTACACCTTC. As protein: CASSFYRGGGTYGYTF.

The chain carries TRBV5-1 and TRBJ1-2; 10 bases fit TRBD1. The CDR3 is made up of 14 amino acids. Unmatched junction bases numbered 2, after V lost 3 bases and J lost 3 bases. Germline V gene lookup returns CDR1 SGHRS and CDR2 YFSETQ. CDR3 nucleotide sequence: TGCGCCAGCAGCTCCGGGACAGGGGACTATGGCTACACCTTC. It yields the protein CASSSGTGDYGYTF.

The J gene is TRBJ2-4, the V gene TRBV28, with D possibly TRBD1 on 5 matching bases. With 10 bases removed from V and 0 bases from J, the gap between germline ends came to 13 bases. This CDR3 is built from 14 residues. CDR1 is MDHEN and CDR2 is SYDVKM in the germline V gene. The CDR3 DNA reads as TGTGCCACCCAAACAGGTTTAGCCAAAAACATTCAGTACTTC. This codes for CATQTGLAKNIQYF.

This clone showed up just a few times. V is TRBV10-1 and J is TRBJ2-1, with 13 bases matching TRBD2. The junction had 11 bases not matched to a gene; V was cut back by 6 bases and J by 9 bases. The germline V gene has CDR1 WNHNN and CDR2 SYGVQD (reference sequence). The CDR3 length is 16 residues. For the CDR3, the DNA is TGCGCCAGCAGCGAGGCCCCGGGACTAGCGGGACTTGAGCAGTTCTTC. It specifies CASSEAPGLAGLEQFF.

With regard to this clone: The junction shows a germline mismatch at one end, possibly a read error. Other DNA sequences in the sample encode the same CDR3. The chain carries TRBV3-1 (or the pseudogene TRBV3-2) and TRBJ2-3; 8 bases fit TRBD2. The germline CDR1 and CDR2 sequences are LGHDT and YNNKEL (reference sequence). CDR3 size: 18 residues. DNA for the CDR3: TGTGCTAGCAGCCACGCTCTCGTGATCGCGGGAGGATCGGATACGCAGTATTTT. This codes for CASSHALVIAGGSDTQYF.

Sample share makes this clone large (0.1 to 1%). This chain links TRBV28 with TRBJ1-2, with no clear D. Germline-derived CDR1 and CDR2 are MDHEN and SYDVKM. CDR3 length equals 13 residues. V shed 2 bases and J shed 4 bases, with 8 bases lying between them. The CDR3 is CASSLENSYGYTF. CDR3 coding DNA: TGTGCCAGCAGTTTAGAGAATTCCTATGGCTACACCTTC.

The chain carries TRBV19 and TRBJ1-5, with D possibly TRBD1 on 5 matching bases. The V end lost 5 bases, the J end lost 1 base, and 12 bases lay between the germline ends. The CDR3 runs to 15 residues. CDR1 is LNHDA and CDR2 is SQIVND in the germline V gene (reference sequence). CDR3 bases: TGTGCCAGTAGTCTGGCGTGGGGCAGCAATCAGCCCCAGCATTTT. This encodes CASSLAWGSNQPQHF. The full variable domain, completed using reference TRBV19 and TRBJ1-5, is DGGITQSPKYLFRKEGQNVTLSCEQNLNHDAMYWYRQDPGQGLRLIYYSQIVNDFQKGDIAEGYSVSREKKESFPLTVTSAQKNPTAFYLCASSLAWGSNQPQHFGDGTRLSIL.

The rearrangement joins TRBV7-9 to TRBJ2-7; 8 bases agree with TRBD1. The germline CDR1 and CDR2 sequences are SEHNR and FQNEAQ (reference sequence). V lost 3 bases to trimming and J lost 0 bases; unmatched junction nucleotides: 7. The CDR3 runs to 16 residues. CDR3 in amino acids: CASSFLRDRSSYEQYF. The CDR3 DNA sequence: TGTGCCAGCAGCTTTCTTCGGGACAGGAGCTCCTACGAGCAGTACTTC.

This clone was detected only a few times. The same CDR3 arises from other DNA sequences in this sample as well. The gene calls are TRBV9 and TRBJ2-1; 9 bases line up with TRBD1. The CDR3 has 16 amino acids. CDR1 is SGDLS and CDR2 is YYNGEE in the germline V gene. Germline trimming cut 3 bases from V and 4 bases from J; bases unmatched to any gene: 8. CDR3 protein: CASSDTGTGPYNEQFF. The CDR3 DNA is TGTGCCAGCAGCGACACCGGGACAGGGCCTTACAATGAGCAGTTCTTC.